This is a list of T cell receptor beta chains from one sample in a study of a mutant IDH1 vaccine in newly diagnosed glioma. Profiled with immunoSEQ multiplex PCR; TCRdb holds only in-frame clones, not every one. The sample lists 30,000 to 40,000 clones, roughly 89% seen once, with 15% to 20% in the top ten. This specimen was PBMCs, taken from a glioma patient treated with radiotherapy, temozolomide or both. These receptor sequences come from a man between 18 and 35 years old with glioma. CDR3s include the opening cysteine and the closing phenylalanine or tryptophan. Fields, in order: clone size, J gene, D gene, V gene, CDR3 length, CDR3 protein, CDR3 DNA. The D gene is left open where the match is weak. The size field is filled for only some rows; it gives once, few, many or a size class.

once | TRBJ1-3 | NA | TRBV4-2 | 15 | CASSQERISGNTIYF | TGTGCCAGCAGCCAAGAACGAATCTCTGGAAACACCATATATTTT
NA | TRBJ1-2 | TRBD1 | TRBV5-1 | 14 | CASSWPGQTYGYTF | TGCGCCAGCAGCTGGCCGGGACAGACCTATGGCTACACCTTC
NA | TRBJ1-2 | NA | TRBV6-1 | 12 | CASSVDRYGYTF | TGTGCCAGCAGTGTCGACAGATATGGCTACACCTTC
NA | TRBJ1-5 | NA | TRBV6-5 | 13 | CASRPHSNQPQHF | TGTGCCAGCAGGCCCCATAGCAATCAGCCCCAGCATTTT
NA | TRBJ2-1 | NA | TRBV7-9 | 14 | CASSLAGGLNEQFF | TGTGCCAGCAGCTTAGCGGGAGGCCTCAATGAGCAGTTCTTC
few | TRBJ2-3 | NA | TRBV29-1 | 14 | CSVGLLGGTDTQYF | TGCAGCGTTGGTCTCCTTGGGGGCACAGATACGCAGTATTTT
NA | TRBJ1-5 | TRBD1 | TRBV19 | 13 | CASGTGANQPQHF | TGTGCCAGTGGGACAGGCGCCAATCAGCCCCAGCATTTT
NA | TRBJ2-1 | NA | TRBV6-1 | 14 | CASSEGGVYNEQFF | TGTGCCAGCAGTGAAGGGGGGGTCTACAATGAGCAGTTCTTC
NA | TRBJ1-3 | NA | TRBV4-2 | 13 | CASSDNSGNTIYF | TGTGCCAGCAGCGACAACTCTGGAAACACCATATATTTT
NA | TRBJ2-7 | NA | TRBV9 | 13 | CASSVRTSSEQYF | TGTGCCAGCAGCGTACGGACGAGTAGCGAGCAGTACTTC
once | TRBJ1-2 | TRBD1 | TRBV9 | 14 | CASSATGGFYGYTF | TGTGCCAGCAGCGCCACAGGGGGCTTCTATGGCTACACCTTC
NA | TRBJ2-2 | NA | TRBV27 | 14 | CASIGGGATGELFF | TGTGCCAGCATAGGAGGGGGCGCGACCGGGGAGCTGTTTTTT
NA | TRBJ2-1 | NA | TRBV10-3 | 14 | CAISEAQRDNEQFF | TGTGCCATCAGTGAGGCCCAGAGGGACAATGAGCAGTTCTTC
few | TRBJ2-2 | NA | TRBV4-2 | 13 | CASSHGDTGELFF | TGTGCCAGCAGCCACGGGGACACCGGGGAGCTGTTTTTT
NA | TRBJ1-1 | NA | TRBV19 | 14 | CASSTRDLITEAFF | TGTGCCAGTAGTACCCGGGACCTCATCACTGAAGCTTTCTTT
NA | TRBJ1-2 | NA | TRBV7-2 | 13 | CASSPGPGNGYTF | TGTGCCAGCAGCCCTGGGCCTGGGAATGGCTACACCTTC
NA | TRBJ1-4 | TRBD1 | TRBV2 | 14 | CATKSTGGRVKLFF | TGTGCCACTAAGTCCACAGGGGGAAGAGTAAAACTGTTTTTT
NA | TRBJ1-1 | NA | TRBV28 | 14 | CASAVGGRDTEAFF | TGTGCCAGCGCAGTGGGGGGGCGCGACACTGAAGCTTTCTTT
NA | TRBJ2-7 | TRBD1 | TRBV6-1 | 15 | CASSEGQGAFYEQYF | TGTGCCAGCAGTGAGGGGCAGGGGGCGTTCTACGAGCAGTACTTC
NA | TRBJ1-1 | NA | TRBV27 | 13 | CASSRLRDTEAFF | TGTGCCAGCAGCCGCTTACGGGACACTGAAGCTTTCTTT
NA | TRBJ1-1 | NA | TRBV4-3 | 15 | CASSQVKQGNTEAFF | TGCGCCAGCAGCCAAGTCAAACAGGGGAACACTGAAGCTTTCTTT
NA | TRBJ2-5 | NA | TRBV7-7 | 15 | CASSLGPGGQETQYF | TGTGCCAGCAGCCTTGGCCCTGGGGGCCAAGAGACCCAGTACTTC
NA | TRBJ1-1 | TRBD1 | TRBV7-2 | 13 | CASGTVMNTEAFF | TGTGCCAGCGGGACAGTGATGAACACTGAAGCTTTCTTT
once | TRBJ2-1 | NA | TRBV5-1 | 13 | CASSLGLGAEQFF | TGCGCCAGCAGCTTGGGTCTGGGGGCTGAGCAGTTCTTC
once | TRBJ1-1 | NA | TRBV29-1 | 14 | CSARRDRYNTEAFF | TGCAGCGCCCGAAGAGACAGGTACAACACTGAAGCTTTCTTT
NA | TRBJ1-2 | NA | TRBV6-5 | 13 | CASRWPGERGYTF | TGTGCCAGCAGATGGCCGGGGGAGAGGGGCTACACCTTC
NA | TRBJ2-1 | TRBD2 | TRBV4-1 | 17 | CASSQDSGTSGSHEQFF | TGCGCCAGCAGCCAAGATTCAGGGACTAGCGGGAGCCATGAGCAGTTCTTC
NA | TRBJ2-3 | NA | TRBV19 | 13 | CASKGERTDTQYF | TGTGCCAGTAAAGGGGAAAGGACGGATACGCAGTATTTT
once | TRBJ2-3 | NA | TRBV5-4 | 14 | CASSLDSSTDTQYF | TGTGCCAGCAGCTTGGACTCTAGCACAGATACGCAGTATTTT
NA | TRBJ2-2 | TRBD1 | TRBV7-7 | 14 | CASSWDSNTGELFF | TGTGCTAGCAGCTGGGACAGTAACACCGGGGAGCTGTTTTTT
NA | TRBJ1-4 | NA | TRBV30 | 11 | CAWSIREKLFF | TGTGCCTGGAGTATCCGGGAAAAACTGTTTTTT
NA | TRBJ2-7 | NA | TRBV29-1 | 13 | CSVDKGSIGEQYF | TGCAGCGTTGATAAGGGTTCAATCGGCGAGCAGTACTTC